Below are 24 T cell receptor beta chains sequenced from a single sample in a study of T cell responses to AZD1222 COVID-19 vaccine. TCRdb keeps only in-frame clones here, not all; method: immunoSEQ multiplex PCR. The profile shows about 78,000 clones, approximately 86% of them singletons. Here the sequenced sample was peripheral blood, taken on day 0 of MenACWY control vaccination. The receptors come from an adult in good health.

The genes are TRBV3-1 (or the pseudogene TRBV3-2) and TRBJ2-7; tentative D call: TRBD1 (6 bases). CDR1 is LGHDT, CDR2 YNNKEL, per germline (reference sequence). The CDR3 length is 15 residues. Trimming pared 1 base from V and 0 bases from J, leaving 10 bases between. CDR3 protein: CASSQAWTASYEQYF. The CDR3 nucleotides are TGTGCCAGCAGCCAAGCCTGGACAGCCTCCTACGAGCAGTACTTC.

The CDR3 DNA is TGTGCCAGCAGGTACAAAGGGACTACTCCGTTCTTC. Translation: CASRYKGTTPFF. This rearrangement joins TRBV6-2 or TRBV6-3 to TRBJ2-1; 7 bases are shared with TRBD2. Trimming at V came to 6 bases and at J to 15 bases, leaving 11 bases not matched to a gene. Germline CDR1 reads MNHEY; CDR2 reads SVGEGT. The CDR3 sequence is 12 residues long.

DNA for the CDR3: TGTGCCAGCAGCTTAAGGGAGACTGAAGCTTTCTTT. This translates into CASSLRETEAFF. The gene calls are TRBV7-2 and TRBJ1-1; D unresolved. Germline CDR1 reads SGHTA; CDR2 reads FQGNSA. The CDR3 contains 12 residues. Trimming cost V 2 bases and J 5 bases, with 6 bases left between them. Supplemented by reference TRBV7-2 and TRBJ1-1, the full variable domain reads GAGVSQSPSNKVTEKGKDVELRCDPISGHTALYWYRQSLGQGLEFLIYFQGNSAPDKSGLPSDRFSAERTGGSVSTLTIQRTQQEDSAVYLCASSLRETEAFFGQGTRLTVV.

V is TRBV4-1 and J is TRBJ1-2; D is uncertain. The CDR3 is 14 residues long. V was clipped by 4 bases and J by 4 bases, with 13 bases between them. Per germline, CDR1 MGHRA and CDR2 YSYEKL. The CDR3 sequence: CASSPTSGGYGYTF. Written as DNA, the CDR3 is TGCGCCAGCAGCCCGACCAGTGGCGGCTATGGCTACACCTTC.

The chain recombines TRBV11-2 with TRBJ1-6, with unresolved D. This CDR3 has 12 amino acids. Germline CDR1 and CDR2: SGHAT and FQNNGV. The V and J ends lost 3 bases and 7 bases respectively, with 4 bases between them. The CDR3 is CASSFLNSPLHF. CDR3 nucleotide sequence: TGTGCCAGCAGCTTCCTGAATTCACCCCTCCACTTT. Based on the CDR3 plus reference TRBV11-2 and TRBJ1-6, the full variable domain is EAGVAQSPRYKIIEKRQSVAFWCNPISGHATLYWYQQILGQGPKLLIQFQNNGVVDDSQLPKDRFSAERLKGVDSTLKIQPAKLEDSAVYLCASSFLNSPLHFGNGTRLTVT.

The gene calls are TRBV30 and TRBJ2-1; D ambiguous. This CDR3 has 14 residues. The germline V and J ends were trimmed by 2 bases and 7 bases, with 15 bases remaining between them. Germline V CDR1 and CDR2: GTSNPN, SVGIG (reference sequence). The CDR3 DNA is TGTGCCTGGAGTATTGGGCAGTTTATGAATGAGCAGTTCTTC. Amino acids: CAWSIGQFMNEQFF.

The CDR3 DNA reads as TGTGCCAGCAGTTTAACTTTCCCCGACGAGCAGTACTTC. It yields the protein CASSLTFPDEQYF. The chain links TRBV12-3 or TRBV12-4 to TRBJ2-7, with D uncertain. This CDR3 contains 13 residues. Trimming cost V 2 bases and J 5 bases, with 10 bases left between them.

This clone came up a few times. This sequence joins TRBV6-1 and TRBJ2-7, with TRBD1 identical over 7 bases. This CDR3 spans 15 amino acids. J lost 3 bases, V lost 3 bases, and 8 bases had no gene match. Germline CDR1 reads MNHNS; CDR2 reads SASEGT. CDR3 sequence reads: CASSDPGQLGYEQYF. The CDR3 DNA follows: TGTGCCAGCAGTGACCCGGGACAGCTCGGCTACGAGCAGTACTTC.

The chain has TRBV2 and TRBJ2-2; unclear D gene. Looked up from germline, CDR1 is SNHLY and CDR2 is FYNNEI. Trimming removed 0 bases at V and 3 bases at J, with 8 bases between. CDR3 length: 15 amino acids. CDR3 coding DNA: TGTGCCAGCAGTGAAGCGGGTACATACACCGGGGAGCTGTTTTTT. It codes for CASSEAGTYTGELFF.

This sequence joins TRBV6-5 and TRBJ1-5; D not resolved. The V end was cut by 8 bases, the J end by 0 bases, with 8 bases between. The CDR3 runs 13 residues. The germline V gene has CDR1 MNHEY and CDR2 SVGAGI. The CDR3 coding sequence is TGTGCCAGCGCAGGATATAGCAATCAGCCCCAGCATTTT. Amino acid sequence: CASAGYSNQPQHF.

The V call is TRBV7-9, the J call TRBJ1-5; 10 bases are shared with TRBD1. Germline assignment: CDR1 SEHNR and CDR2 FQNEAQ (reference sequence). The V gene end was trimmed by 4 bases and the J gene end by 4 bases; junction bases not matched to a gene: 4. The CDR3 totals 15 residues. CDR3 nucleotide sequence: TGTGCCAGCAGCTCGACAGGGGGCGCAAATCAGCCCCAGCATTTT. It translates to CASSSTGGANQPQHF. Full variable domain (missing parts from reference TRBV7-9 and TRBJ1-5): DTGVSQNPRHKITKRGQNVTFRCDPISEHNRLYWYRQTLGQGPEFLTYFQNEAQLEKSRLLSDRFSAERPKGSFSTLEIQRTEQGDSAMYLCASSSTGGANQPQHFGDGTRLSIL.

With regard to this clone: An end of the junction differs from the germline gene, which may be a read error. The chain uses TRBV5-3 and TRBJ2-4; D not resolved. TRBV5-3 carries the ORF label, with uncertain function. There are 8 residues in the CDR3. In DNA form, the CDR3 reads TGTGCCAGAAGCGGTCTCAAGTTC. Translation: CARSGLKF.

The chain employs TRBV5-1 and TRBJ2-7, with D unresolved. CDR1 is SGHRS and CDR2 is YFSETQ in the germline V gene. V lost 0 bases and J lost 2, with 12 bases in between. The CDR3 loop spans 15 amino acids. CDR3 DNA sequence: TGCGCCAGCAGCTTGGGGGGTGCCGGAGCCTACGAGCAGTACTTC. It codes for CASSLGGAGAYEQYF.

The genes are TRBV27 and TRBJ1-4; D remains ambiguous. CDR3 length equals 13 residues. V dropped 4 bases and J dropped 7 bases, with 10 bases sitting between them. CDR1 MNHEY and CDR2 SMNVEV come from the germline V gene (reference sequence). Here the CDR3 reads CASSWGPFEKLFF. For the CDR3, the DNA is TGTGCCAGCAGTTGGGGTCCTTTTGAAAAACTGTTTTTT.

The chain recombines TRBV4-3 with TRBJ1-1, with TRBD1 as a possible D gene (5 bases). V lost 1 base and J 4 bases, leaving 10 bases between the germline ends. Germline CDR1 and CDR2: LGHNA and YSLEER. The CDR3 contains 14 residues. The CDR3 nucleotides read TGCGCCAGCAGCCAAGGATGGGGGGTCACTGAAGCTTTCTTT. This gives the protein CASSQGWGVTEAFF.

The chain links TRBV14 to TRBJ2-2; perhaps TRBD1 as D (5 bases). The ends were cut back, 4 bases at V and 2 bases at J, with 11 bases in the middle. Germline values: CDR1 SGHDN, CDR2 FVKESK. The CDR3 has 15 amino acids. The CDR3: CASSPWTLNTGELFF. CDR3 DNA sequence: TGTGCCAGCAGCCCCTGGACACTAAACACCGGGGAGCTGTTTTTT.

This chain links TRBV2 with TRBJ2-3, with 7 bases identical to TRBD2. The trim removed 3 bases at V and 0 bases at J, leaving 6 bases unmatched. The V gene's germline CDR1 is SNHLY and CDR2 FYNNEI. The CDR3 has 16 amino acids. This chain's CDR3 is CASSDRGGKSTDTQYF. The CDR3 coding sequence is TGTGCCAGCAGTGACCGGGGAGGGAAAAGCACAGATACGCAGTATTTT.

The sample holds one count of this clone. The CDR3 bases are TGTGCCAGCAGGGGACAGGGCTATGGCTACACCTTC. Translated, it gives CASRGQGYGYTF. V gene TRBV12-3 or TRBV12-4 combines with J gene TRBJ1-2; TRBD1 aligns across 9 bases. CDR3 length: 12 residues. Trimming cost V 6 bases and J 4 bases; bases outside gene matches: 0.

CDR3 protein: CASRGRTGQGREQYF. The DNA of the CDR3 is TGTGCCAGTAGGGGAAGAACGGGACAGGGGAGGGAGCAGTACTTC. The chain links TRBV19 to TRBJ2-7; 10 nucleotides align to TRBD1. Germline CDR1 is LNHDA and CDR2 is SQIVND (reference sequence). The J segment lost 7 bases and the V segment lost 6 bases, leaving 12 bases of the junction unmatched. The length of the CDR3 is 15 residues.

This chain connects TRBV6-2 or TRBV6-3 to TRBJ1-2; no definite D call. Trimming removed 5 bases at V and 2 bases at J, with 9 bases between. CDR3 length equals 13 residues. Per the germline V gene, CDR1 is MNHEY and CDR2 is SVGEGT. This CDR3 is CASSNWTNYGYTF. The CDR3 DNA reads TGTGCCAGCAGTAACTGGACCAACTATGGCTACACCTTC.

This rearrangement joins TRBV5-6 to TRBJ1-2; the match to TRBD1 covers 10 bases. Trimming removed 3 bases from V and 4 bases from J; junction bases left unmatched: 6. Germline assignment: CDR1 SGHDT and CDR2 YYEEEE. There are 15 residues in the CDR3. CDR3 in DNA: TGTGCCAGCAGCTCCGACAGGGGGCTTACCTATGGCTACACCTTC. Translating gives CASSSDRGLTYGYTF.

The V gene is TRBV7-2, the J gene TRBJ1-6, with D possibly being TRBD1 (6 bases). With 0 bases removed from V and 7 bases from J, the gap between germline ends came to 10 bases. The CDR3 totals 15 residues. Germline-derived CDR1 and CDR2 are SGHTA and FQGNSA. CDR3 region: CASSLANRANSPLHF. The CDR3 nucleotides are TGTGCCAGCAGCTTAGCGAACAGGGCAAATTCACCCCTCCACTTT.

The chain carries TRBV5-1 and TRBJ2-5; D unclear. The CDR3 loop spans 15 amino acids. V shed 4 bases and J shed 5 bases, with 18 bases lying between them. From germline, CDR1 is SGHRS and CDR2 YFSETQ. CDR3 in amino acids: CASSGLVSQGETQYF. For the CDR3, the DNA is TGCGCCAGCAGCGGGCTCGTCTCTCAAGGGGAGACCCAGTACTTC. Full variable domain (remainder filled in from reference TRBV5-1 and TRBJ2-5): KAGVTQTPRYLIKTRGQQVTLSCSPISGHRSVSWYQQTPGQGLQFLFEYFSETQRNKGNFPGRFSGRQFSNSRSEMNVSTLELGDSALYLCASSGLVSQGETQYFGPGTRLLVL.

This rearrangement joins TRBV10-3 to TRBJ1-1; weak D call: TRBD1 (5 bases). Per the germline V gene, CDR1 is ENHRY and CDR2 is SYGVKD. The CDR3 is 13 amino acids. V was trimmed by 5 bases and J by 5 bases, leaving 12 bases between them. DNA of the CDR3: TGTGCCATCAGTTCGACAGCCCCGACTGAAGCTTTCTTT. Protein product: CAISSTAPTEAFF.